Included here is one T cell receptor (beta chain) sequence, with context. Sequenced by immunoSEQ multiplex PCR; TCRdb stores in-frame clones only, minus some. The sample carries about 61,000 clones, roughly 89% recorded once. This entry belongs to a study of control samples from healthy donors and cancer patients. CDR3 size: 12 residues. Germline lookup yields CDR1 LGHDT and CDR2 YNNKEL (reference sequence). Trimming left V 0 bases short and J 5 bases short, with 4 bases between. The specimen was PBMCs. The source of this sequence is a man aged 60 to 75 with colorectal cancer. This chain links TRBV3-1 (or the pseudogene TRBV3-2) with TRBJ2-5; D call uncertain. The CDR3 coding sequence is TGTGCCAGCAGCCAAGATCTGGAGACCCAGTACTTC. Its translation: CASSQDLETQYF.